This is a list of T cell receptor beta chains from one sample in a study of control samples from healthy donors and cancer patients. The protocol was immunoSEQ multiplex PCR, while the TCRdb copy is restricted to in-frame clones and leaves out a portion. The table records 150,000 to 200,000 clones, more than 80% of them present only once. Sample: blood. The receptors here all came from a man aged 25 to 40 in good health. Each CDR3 is given with its conserved first and last residue. The D gene is left open where the match is weak. Size tells how often a clone was seen (once, few, many) or the class of an expanded clone, and some rows leave it out.

TRBJ2-1 TRBV24-1 once TRBD2 CATSDSLAGGYNEQFF TGTGCCACCAGTGATTCACTAGCGGGAGGCTACAATGAGCAGTTCTTC
TRBJ1-1 TRBV6-5 - - CASVEPLNTEAFF TGTGCCAGTGTGGAGCCTCTGAACACTGAAGCTTTCTTT
TRBJ2-5 TRBV6-2/TRBV6-3 once - CASSSPPETQYF TGTGCCAGCAGCTCCCCCCCCGAGACCCAGTACTTC
TRBJ2-1 TRBV4-1 - - CASSQEDSTNEQFF TGCGCCAGCAGCCAAGAGGACAGCACGAATGAGCAGTTCTTC
TRBJ1-3 TRBV7-8 once - CASSRGGSGNTIYF TGTGCCAGCAGCCGTGGGGGCTCTGGAAACACCATATATTTT
TRBJ1-5 TRBV19 - - CASGGRNNQPQHF TGTGCCAGCGGCGGACGGAACAATCAGCCCCAGCATTTT
TRBJ1-1 TRBV12-3/TRBV12-4 - - CASSDEKYTEAFF TGTGCCAGCAGCGACGAAAAGTACACTGAAGCTTTCTTT
TRBJ2-3 TRBV30 - - CAWSASGGRVDTQYF TGTGCCTGGAGTGCATCCGGGGGGCGCGTAGATACGCAGTATTTT
TRBJ1-3 TRBV28 - TRBD1 CASSQQGAGNTIYF TGTGCCAGCAGTCAACAGGGGGCTGGAAACACCATATATTTT
TRBJ1-1 TRBV30 - - CACGIPGNTEAFF TGTGCCTGTGGTATCCCGGGGAACACTGAAGCTTTCTTT
TRBJ2-1 TRBV7-2 - TRBD2 CASSYQRGEVNEQFF TGTGCCAGCAGCTACCAGCGGGGGGAGGTCAATGAGCAGTTCTTC
TRBJ2-7 TRBV30 - - CAKKDRSSYEQYF TGTGCCAAGAAAGACAGGAGCTCCTACGAGCAGTACTTC
TRBJ2-7 TRBV15 - TRBD1 CATSRPGQGSSYEQYF TGTGCCACCAGCAGACCCGGACAGGGGAGCTCCTACGAGCAGTACTTC
TRBJ2-7 TRBV24-1 - TRBD1 CATSDSRKSRQGLREQYF TGTGCCACCAGTGACTCTCGCAAATCTCGACAGGGGTTGCGCGAGCAGTACTTC
TRBJ1-2 TRBV15 - TRBD1 CATSGQGLGYTF TGTGCCACCAGCGGACAGGGTCTTGGCTACACCTTC
TRBJ1-2 TRBV28 - TRBD1 CASSSRQGGGYTF TGTGCCAGCAGTAGTAGACAGGGCGGCGGCTACACCTTC
TRBJ1-2 TRBV6-5 - - CASSRGPANYGYTF TGTGCCAGCAGCCGTGGACCCGCTAACTATGGCTACACCTTC
TRBJ2-2 TRBV6-2/TRBV6-3 - - CASSQWTAVTGELFF TGTGCCAGCAGTCAGTGGACCGCGGTCACCGGGGAGCTGTTTTTT
TRBJ2-3 TRBV10-3 - - CAISLAGQQDTQYF TGTGCCATCAGCCTGGCGGGACAGCAAGATACGCAGTATTTT
TRBJ2-1 TRBV9 - TRBD2 CASSGRDYDGEQFF TGTGCCAGCAGCGGAAGGGACTATGATGGTGAGCAGTTCTTC
TRBJ2-3 TRBV27 - - CASSYQGTDTQYF TGTGCCAGCAGTTACCAGGGAACAGATACGCAGTATTTT
TRBJ2-7 TRBV4-1 - TRBD2 CASSREGTNSYEQYF TGCGCCAGCAGCAGGGAGGGAACCAATTCCTACGAGCAGTACTTC
TRBJ1-3 TRBV18 once TRBD1 CASSNRGLNGNTIYF TGTGCCAGCTCAAACAGGGGGCTAAATGGAAACACCATATATTTT
TRBJ2-3 TRBV6-5 - TRBD1 CASSGTGHPTDTQYF TGTGCCAGCTCCGGGACAGGTCACCCCACAGATACGCAGTATTTT
TRBJ1-1 TRBV15 - - CATSRDGRGRAFF TGTGCCACCAGCAGAGATGGTCGGGGTAGGGCTTTCTTT
TRBJ1-6 TRBV4-3 - - CASRDTSSPLHF TGCGCCAGCCGGGACACGTCCTCACCCCTCCACTTT
TRBJ2-3 TRBV21-1 - - CASSMRLAQPSTDTQYF TGTGCCAGCAGCATGCGACTAGCTCAACCTAGCACAGATACGCAGTATTTT
TRBJ2-7 TRBV4-2 - - CASSSPGLDYEQYF TGTGCCAGCAGCTCCCCGGGGCTAGACTACGAGCAGTACTTC
TRBJ1-2 TRBV27 - - CASSSQGMQGYGYTF TGTGCCAGCAGTTCTCAGGGGATGCAGGGATATGGCTACACCTTC
TRBJ1-5 TRBV7-9 - - CASSSSGAPNQPQHF TGTGCCAGCAGTTCGTCCGGGGCGCCCAATCAGCCCCAGCATTTT
TRBJ1-4 TRBV15 - - CATSRVKGEKLFF TGTGCCACCAGCAGGGTGAAAGGGGAAAAACTGTTTTTT
TRBJ2-7 TRBV5-6 - - CASSLGAVPSKQYF TGTGCCAGCAGCTTGGGGGCAGTGCCATCCAAGCAGTACTTC
TRBJ2-7 TRBV3-1/TRBV3-2 - - CASSQELVSLVGEQYF TGTGCCAGCAGCCAAGAACTAGTAAGCCTCGTCGGGGAGCAGTACTTC
TRBJ1-3 TRBV4-1 - - CASSQGSSGNTIYF TGCGCCAGCAGCCAAGGCTCCTCTGGAAACACCATATATTTT
TRBJ1-2 TRBV20-1 - - CSARDASYTF TGCAGTGCTAGAGACGCGAGCTACACCTTC
TRBJ1-3 TRBV4-1 - - CASSLTHSGNTIYF TGCGCCAGCAGTCTGACCCACTCTGGAAACACCATATATTTT
TRBJ2-7 TRBV5-4 - - CASSLDRASYEQYF TGTGCCAGCAGCTTGGATAGGGCATCCTACGAGCAGTACTTC
TRBJ2-5 TRBV28 - TRBD1 CASSLGQGQTQYF TGTGCCAGCAGTTTGGGACAGGGTCAGACCCAGTACTTC
TRBJ1-1 TRBV19 once - CASSDTTDTEAFF TGTGCCAGTAGTGACACAACCGACACTGAAGCTTTCTTT
TRBJ1-6 TRBV19 - - CASTPGETGYSPLHF TGTGCCAGTACCCCCGGCGAGACAGGTTATTCACCCCTCCACTTT
TRBJ1-1 TRBV12-3/TRBV12-4 - TRBD1 CASDRGTEAFF TGTGCCAGCGACAGGGGCACTGAAGCTTTCTTT
TRBJ2-5 TRBV6-5 few - CATTLQIQETQYF TGTGCCACGACATTACAGATCCAAGAGACCCAGTACTTC